Below, 15 T cell receptor beta chains from the same sample are listed, as sequenced in a study of T cell clonotyping in hematopoietic cell transplantation. The assay was immunoSEQ multiplex PCR, and TCRdb's table has in-frame clones only and misses some. The sample gives around 3,600 clones, around 18% of which show up once; more than 15% is in the top ten. The starting material was peripheral blood mononuclear cells, obtained 30 days after allogeneic stem cell transplant. These receptors all stem from a male patient aged 45-60 years who had an allogeneic stem cell transplant from a related donor, so the T cells may come from the graft donor. Some clones in this sample may be carry-over from other donors' samples.

This clone was seen more than once but under ten times. This rearrangement joins TRBV30 to TRBJ1-2; 7 bases map to TRBD1. Germline values: CDR1 GTSNPN, CDR2 SVGIG (reference sequence). J was trimmed by 8 bases and V by 8 bases; bases with no gene match: 11. This CDR3 has 12 amino acids. CDR3 protein: CASTQGVSGYTF. The CDR3 nucleotides read TGTGCCAGCACTCAGGGGGTGTCGGGCTACACCTTC.

CDR3 in DNA: TGTGCCTGGAGTAACAGGGCGGGCTACACCTTC. Residues: CAWSNRAGYTF. The chain uses TRBV30 and TRBJ1-2; the D gene is possibly TRBD1 (6 bases). The CDR3 is made up of 11 amino acids. CDR1 and CDR2 from the germline V gene are GTSNPN and SVGIG (reference sequence). Trimming stripped 2 bases from V and 8 bases from J, with 9 bases between.

J is TRBJ1-2 and V is TRBV30; D gene unclear. The germline V and J ends were trimmed by 0 bases and 5 bases, with 4 bases remaining between them. Germline CDR1 GTSNPN, CDR2 SVGIG (reference sequence). This CDR3 region has 11 residues. CDR3 nucleotides: TGTGCCTGGAGTGTAGCGTATGGCTACACCTTC. It specifies CAWSVAYGYTF.

This clone was seen a handful of times. The rearrangement uses TRBV4-3 and TRBJ2-7; D is ambiguous. The length of the CDR3 is 15 residues. The ends were cut back, 0 bases at V and 0 bases at J, with 9 bases in the middle. Germline assignment: CDR1 LGHNA and CDR2 YSLEER. CDR3 DNA sequence: TGCGCCAGCAGCCAAGATTTGCGGACCTCCTACGAGCAGTACTTC. Translating gives CASSQDLRTSYEQYF.

This clone was observed a few times. The V call is TRBV7-2, the J call TRBJ2-7, with D hard to call. Per the germline V gene, CDR1 is SGHTA and CDR2 is FQGNSA. With 1 base removed from V and 4 bases from J, the gap between germline ends came to 17 bases. There are 16 residues in the CDR3. DNA for the CDR3: TGTGCCAGCAGCTTAGGGGCGCTAATACCGATTTACGAGCAGTACTTC. The encoded protein is CASSLGALIPIYEQYF.

The CDR3 loop is CAWRGTGFYGTIYF. The CDR3 coding sequence is TGTGCCTGGAGAGGGACAGGGTTTTACGGCACCATATATTTT. The V and J genes are TRBV30 and TRBJ1-3, with 9 bases identical to TRBD1. Germline V gives CDR1 GTSNPN, CDR2 SVGIG (reference sequence). This CDR3 contains 14 residues. V gave up 3 bases and J gave up 9 bases; unmatched junction bases: 9. Complete variable domain (other parts from reference TRBV30 and TRBJ1-3): SQTIHQWPATLVQPVGSPLSLECTVEGTSNPNLYWYRQAAGRGLQLLFYSVGIGQISSEVPQNLSASRPQDRQFILSSKKLLLSDSGFYLCAWRGTGFYGTIYFGEGSWLTVV.

V usage is TRBV2 and J usage is TRBJ2-7; D call uncertain. The CDR3 runs 15 residues. V dropped 7 bases and J dropped 7 bases, with 23 bases sitting between them. CDR1 and CDR2 (germline): SNHLY, FYNNEI. The CDR3 loop is CASNRGDISPGEQYF. In DNA form, the CDR3 reads TGTGCCAGCAACCGAGGTGACATATCGCCGGGTGAGCAGTACTTC.

This clone was observed a few times. The chain is built from TRBV6-6 and TRBJ1-1, with TRBD1 matching 7 bases. The CDR3 consists of 14 residues. J gave up 1 base and V 5 bases, and 4 bases lay outside the gene matches. CDR1 is MNHNY, CDR2 SVGAGI, per germline (reference sequence). In nucleotides, the CDR3 is TGTGCCAGCAGTGCCCGGACAGGGAACACTGAAGCTTTCTTT. It encodes CASSARTGNTEAFF.

This clone was seen more than once but under ten times. The chain's CDR3 is CASSTRTGGNYGYTF. CDR3 nucleotide sequence: TGTGCCAGCAGTACCCGGACAGGGGGCAACTATGGCTACACCTTC. This rearrangement joins TRBV6-1 to TRBJ1-2, with TRBD1 identical over 11 bases. The germline V gene encodes CDR1 MNHNS and CDR2 SASEGT. With V trimmed by 5 bases and J by 2 bases, 4 bases remained unmatched. The CDR3 consists of 15 residues.

This clone turned up a few times. The V gene is TRBV7-2, the J gene TRBJ2-7; TRBD2 matches 8 bases. This CDR3 has 14 amino acids. The germline CDR1 and CDR2 sequences are SGHTA and FQGNSA. Losses at the gene ends were 3 bases for V and 0 bases for J; bases not matched to a gene: 1. CDR3 loop: CASSFSGTSYEQYF. As DNA, the CDR3 is TGTGCCAGCAGCTTTAGCGGGACCTCCTACGAGCAGTACTTC.

J is TRBJ2-7 and V is TRBV30; a weak D match, TRBD1 (5 bases). Germline CDR1 GTSNPN, CDR2 SVGIG (reference sequence). Trimming took 6 bases from V and 3 from J, leaving 9 bases between them. There are 11 residues in the CDR3. CDR3: CACRQSYEQYF. The DNA of the CDR3 is TGTGCCTGCAGACAGAGCTACGAGCAGTACTTC.

This clone is classed as medium-sized. The V call is TRBV11-1, the J call TRBJ1-1; D is possibly TRBD1 (5 bases). CDR1 and CDR2 (germline): SGHAT, FQDESV (reference sequence). This CDR3 has 12 amino acids. With 11 bases removed from V and 2 bases from J, the gap between germline ends came to 12 bases. This chain's CDR3 is CARGWGNTEAFF. CDR3 DNA: TGTGCCCGGGGGTGGGGAAACACTGAAGCTTTCTTT.

This clone was picked up a small number of times. The V and J genes are TRBV6-5 and TRBJ2-7; D is uncertain. Germline V gene sequence: CDR1 MNHEY, CDR2 SVGAGI. The germline V and J ends were trimmed by 5 bases and 3 bases, with 8 bases remaining between them. The CDR3 is 12 amino acids. The CDR3 nucleotides are TGTGCCAGCAGTCTCGCCGGCTACGAGCAGTACTTC. Protein product: CASSLAGYEQYF.

This clone was picked up a small number of times. This sequence joins TRBV4-1 and TRBJ2-3; 13 bases align to TRBD2. From germline, CDR1 is MGHRA and CDR2 YSYEKL. The CDR3 totals 17 residues. Unmatched junction bases numbered 5, after V lost 2 bases and J lost 3 bases. DNA for the CDR3: TGCGCCAGCAGCCAAAGGGGACTAGCGGGGAATACAGATACGCAGTATTTT. Residues: CASSQRGLAGNTDTQYF.

This clone was counted between two and nine times. The chain is built from TRBV9 and TRBJ2-1; 7 positions match TRBD2. Germline CDR1 SGDLS, CDR2 YYNGEE. This CDR3 spans 15 amino acids. V was clipped by 7 bases and J by 9 bases; unmatched bases: 16. This chain's CDR3 is CASGMGGLPGGEQFF. Here the CDR3 DNA reads TGTGCCAGCGGAATGGGGGGACTACCCGGGGGTGAGCAGTTCTTC.